These 20 T cell receptor beta chains were all obtained from the same sample, sequenced in a study of blood T cell repertoires in COVID-19. Clones were read by immunoSEQ multiplex PCR, and TCRdb kept only the in-frame ones, dropping some. Among about 190,000 clones listed, less than 80% were seen once. The specimen sequenced was peripheral blood. Every receptor here comes from a woman aged 45-65 years with acute or convalescent COVID-19.

V usage is TRBV5-1 and J usage is TRBJ1-2; no reliable D call. Per the germline V gene, CDR1 is SGHRS and CDR2 is YFSETQ. With 5 bases removed from V and 2 bases from J, the gap between germline ends came to 10 bases. CDR3 length equals 13 residues. For the CDR3, the DNA is TGCGCCAGCAGGCTACAGATAAACTATGGCTACACCTTC. It yields the protein CASRLQINYGYTF. Looking up the rest from reference TRBV5-1 and TRBJ1-2 gives the full variable domain: KAGVTQTPRYLIKTRGQQVTLSCSPISGHRSVSWYQQTPGQGLQFLFEYFSETQRNKGNFPGRFSGRQFSNSRSEMNVSTLELGDSALYLCASRLQINYGYTFGSGTRLTVV.

The rearrangement joins TRBV19 to TRBJ2-2; 12 bases line up with TRBD2. Trimming took 3 bases from V and 5 from J; bases not matched to a gene: 4. This CDR3 spans 16 amino acids. Germline V lookup: CDR1 LNHDA, CDR2 SQIVND (reference sequence). CDR3 in DNA: TGTGCCAGTAGTATTAGGACTAGCGGGGTTACCGGGGAGCTGTTTTTT. The encoded protein is CASSIRTSGVTGELFF.

This sequence joins TRBV29-1 and TRBJ2-1, with no clear D. Trimming left V 8 bases short and J 1 base short, with 12 bases between. Per germline, CDR1 SQVTM and CDR2 ANQGSEA. This CDR3 is 13 amino acids long. This chain's CDR3 is CSCKTESYNEQFF. CDR3 coding DNA: TGCAGCTGTAAAACAGAATCCTACAATGAGCAGTTCTTC.

The chain carries TRBV28 and TRBJ2-1; no clear D. The germline V and J ends were trimmed by 1 base and 5 bases, with 9 bases remaining between them. This CDR3 comprises 14 residues. The germline gives CDR1 MDHEN, CDR2 SYDVKM. CDR3 bases: TGTGCCAGCAGTTTATCCCCCAGGAACAATGAGCAGTTCTTC. Amino acid sequence: CASSLSPRNNEQFF.

The V and J genes are TRBV30 and TRBJ1-1, with D uncertain. CDR1 GTSNPN and CDR2 SVGIG come from the germline V gene (reference sequence). V was clipped by 0 bases and J by 0 bases, with 5 bases between them. The CDR3 extends over 13 amino acids. The CDR3 region is CAWSVNMNTEAFF. CDR3 nucleotide sequence: TGTGCCTGGAGTGTAAATATGAACACTGAAGCTTTCTTT.

This clone has just one count. This sequence joins TRBV10-1 and TRBJ1-3; D gene ambiguous. The length of the CDR3 is 16 residues. Germline assignment: CDR1 WNHNN and CDR2 SYGVQD (reference sequence). Trimming took off 2 bases at V and 3 bases at J, with 14 bases between the two ends. The CDR3 sequence is CASSERTGIDGNTIYF. CDR3 bases: TGCGCCAGCAGTGAGAGGACCGGGATTGATGGAAACACCATATATTTT.

CDR3 nucleotide sequence: TGTGCCAGCAGCTCAGACCGGGAGTTCTACACCGGGGAGCTGTTTTTT. Encoded protein: CASSSDREFYTGELFF. The gene calls are TRBV11-2 and TRBJ2-2; tentative D call: TRBD2 (6 bases). Germline V gene data show CDR1 as SGHAT and CDR2 as FQNNGV. The CDR3 is 16 residues long. V lost 4 bases, J lost 3 bases, and 15 bases lay in between.

The chain employs TRBV7-6 and TRBJ1-1, with a tentative D call TRBD1 (5 bases). Germline V gene lookup returns CDR1 SGHVS and CDR2 FNYEAQ. The V and J ends lost 0 bases and 3 bases respectively, with 8 bases between them. The CDR3 contains 14 residues. CDR3 sequence reads: CASSLAQGYTEAFF. As DNA, the CDR3 is TGTGCCAGCAGCTTAGCGCAGGGATACACTGAAGCTTTCTTT.

The chain is built from TRBV6-5 and TRBJ2-7; 10 nucleotides match TRBD1. This CDR3 spans 15 amino acids. Germline V CDR1 and CDR2: MNHEY, SVGAGI. The trim removed 4 bases at V and 4 bases at J, leaving 7 bases unmatched. The CDR3 loop reads CASSFRQGASYEQYF. In nucleotides, the CDR3 is TGTGCCAGCAGTTTTCGACAGGGGGCGTCTTACGAGCAGTACTTC.

This clone has more than one count but fewer than ten. The V call is TRBV5-1, the J call TRBJ1-3; 9 bases are a match to TRBD1. The CDR3 length is 15 residues. J lost 5 bases, V lost 4 bases, and 7 bases had no gene match. Looked up from germline, CDR1 is SGHRS and CDR2 is YFSETQ. CDR3 sequence (DNA): TGCGCCAGCAGCCCGGAGACAGGGGGACGAAACACCATATATTTT. The encoded protein is CASSPETGGRNTIYF. Full variable domain (rest looked up from reference TRBV5-1 and TRBJ1-3): KAGVTQTPRYLIKTRGQQVTLSCSPISGHRSVSWYQQTPGQGLQFLFEYFSETQRNKGNFPGRFSGRQFSNSRSEMNVSTLELGDSALYLCASSPETGGRNTIYFGEGSWLTVV.

The V call is TRBV7-7, the J call TRBJ2-2; a possible D gene is TRBD1 (6 bases). This CDR3 comprises 17 residues. Germline V gives CDR1 SSHAT, CDR2 FNYEAQ (reference sequence). CDR3 nucleotide sequence: TGTGCTAGCGAGCTTGATCTAAAGGGGGTTATCACCGGGGAGCTGTTTTTT. As protein: CASELDLKGVITGELFF.

As DNA, the CDR3 is TGTGCCAGCAGTTCCGGGACAGGGGTTGGCTACACCTTC. The encoded protein is CASSSGTGVGYTF. The chain uses TRBV9 and TRBJ1-2; 10 bases agree with TRBD1. With V trimmed by 5 bases and J by 7 bases, 5 bases remained unmatched. There are 13 residues in the CDR3. Per germline, CDR1 SGDLS and CDR2 YYNGEE.

The chain uses TRBV30 and TRBJ2-1, with TRBD2 identical over 9 bases. V shed 1 base, J shed 5 bases, and the junction held 9 bases outside the gene matches. The CDR3 has 16 residues. Per the germline V gene, CDR1 is GTSNPN and CDR2 is SVGIG (reference sequence). The CDR3 DNA reads as TGTGCCTGGAGTGGTATAGCGGGAGTGATTAACAATGAGCAGTTCTTC. This codes for CAWSGIAGVINNEQFF. The full variable domain, completed using reference TRBV30 and TRBJ2-1, is SQTIHQWPATLVQPVGSPLSLECTVEGTSNPNLYWYRQAAGRGLQLLFYSVGIGQISSEVPQNLSASRPQDRQFILSSKKLLLSDSGFYLCAWSGIAGVINNEQFFGPGTRLTVL.

The CDR3 DNA sequence: TGTGCCAGCAGTGAACGGACGGAGGGGCGTACTGAAGCTTTCTTT. Its translation: CASSERTEGRTEAFF. The rearrangement uses TRBV2 and TRBJ1-1, with TRBD1 as a possible D gene (5 bases). The CDR3 totals 15 residues. The V and J ends lost 2 bases and 5 bases respectively, with 15 bases between them. In germline, CDR1 is SNHLY, CDR2 FYNNEI.

The V gene is TRBV19, the J gene TRBJ1-2; TRBD1 is a possible D gene (6 bases). From germline, CDR1 is LNHDA and CDR2 SQIVND (reference sequence). With 5 bases removed from V and 5 bases from J, the gap between germline ends came to 18 bases. This CDR3 comprises 15 residues. In DNA form, the CDR3 reads TGTGCCAGTAGTGTCTACTCGACAGGAAGGTATGGCTACACCTTC. Translation: CASSVYSTGRYGYTF.

This rearrangement joins TRBV2 to TRBJ1-3; D is unresolved. CDR3 size: 12 residues. Trimming shortened V by 8 bases and J by 4 bases, and 9 bases separated the two germline ends. The germline CDR1 and CDR2 sequences are SNHLY and FYNNEI. The DNA of the CDR3 is TGTGCCAGCGGACTTACCGGAAACACCATATATTTT. It yields the protein CASGLTGNTIYF.

The chain has TRBV6-5 and TRBJ2-3, with no clear D. The germline gives CDR1 MNHEY, CDR2 SVGAGI. Trimming shortened V by 6 bases and J by 5 bases, and 12 bases separated the two germline ends. The length of the CDR3 is 13 residues. CDR3 DNA: TGTGCCAGCAGGGAGCCGGTGAGAGATACGCAGTATTTT. It encodes CASREPVRDTQYF.

This chain links TRBV5-6 with TRBJ2-2, with D uncertain. Germline V CDR1 and CDR2: SGHDT, YYEEEE. This CDR3 has 13 amino acids. Trimming shortened V by 2 bases and J by 5 bases, and 7 bases separated the two germline ends. CDR3 region: CASSLSPTGELFF. The CDR3 nucleotides read TGTGCCAGCAGCTTATCTCCGACCGGGGAGCTGTTTTTT. Variable domain in full (rest from reference TRBV5-6 and TRBJ2-2): DAGVTQSPTHLIKTRGQQVTLRCSPKSGHDTVSWYQQALGQGPQFIFQYYEEEERQRGNFPDRFSGHQFPNYSSELNVNALLLGDSALYLCASSLSPTGELFFGEGSRLTVL.

The chain combines TRBV7-2 with TRBJ2-4, with D possibly TRBD2 on 5 matching bases. Deletions cut 4 bases from V and 6 bases from J, with 13 bases between. Germline-derived CDR1 and CDR2 are SGHTA and FQGNSA. The CDR3 is 14 residues long. CDR3 nucleotide sequence: TGTGCCAGCAGCTGGGGTCCGAGCGGAAACATTCAGTACTTC. This codes for CASSWGPSGNIQYF.

The chain couples TRBV29-1 to TRBJ2-7; D perhaps matches TRBD1 (5 bases). The V gene lost 4 bases and the J gene lost 2 bases, with 15 bases spanning the gap. Germline V gene sequence: CDR1 SQVTM, CDR2 ANQGSEA. The CDR3 has 14 amino acids. CDR3 in amino acids: CSVALQGRAYEQYF. The CDR3 DNA reads as TGCAGCGTTGCTCTCCAGGGAAGGGCCTACGAGCAGTACTTC.